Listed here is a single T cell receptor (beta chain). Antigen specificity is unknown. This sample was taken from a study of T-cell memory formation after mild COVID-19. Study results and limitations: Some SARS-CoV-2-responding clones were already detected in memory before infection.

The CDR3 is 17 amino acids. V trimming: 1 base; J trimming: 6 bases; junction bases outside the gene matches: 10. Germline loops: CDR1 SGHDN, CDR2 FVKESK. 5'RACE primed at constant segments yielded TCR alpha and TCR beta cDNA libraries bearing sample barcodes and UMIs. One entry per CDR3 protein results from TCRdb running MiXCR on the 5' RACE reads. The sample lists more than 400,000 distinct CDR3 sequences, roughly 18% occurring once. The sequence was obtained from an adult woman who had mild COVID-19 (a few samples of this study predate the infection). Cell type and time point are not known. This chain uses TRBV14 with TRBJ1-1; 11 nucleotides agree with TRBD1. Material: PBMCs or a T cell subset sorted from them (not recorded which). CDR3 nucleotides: TGTGCCAGCAGCCAAGTTGGTGTCGGACAGGGGGCGGCTGAAGCTTTCTTT. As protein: CASSQVGVGQGAAEAFF.